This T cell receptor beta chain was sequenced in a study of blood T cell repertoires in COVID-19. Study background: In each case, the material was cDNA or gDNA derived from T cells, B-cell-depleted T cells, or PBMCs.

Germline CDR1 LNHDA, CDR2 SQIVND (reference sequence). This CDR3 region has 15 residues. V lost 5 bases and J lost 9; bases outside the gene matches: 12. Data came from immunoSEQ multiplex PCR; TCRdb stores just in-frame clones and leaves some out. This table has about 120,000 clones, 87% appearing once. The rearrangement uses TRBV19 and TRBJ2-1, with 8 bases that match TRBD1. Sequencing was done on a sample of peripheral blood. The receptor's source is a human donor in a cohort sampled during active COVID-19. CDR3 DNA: TGTGCCAGTAGTCTCAAGCTAGTCCAGGGGGCTGAGCAGTTCTTC. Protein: CASSLKLVQGAEQFF.